Detailed here is one T cell receptor beta chain. Its antigen remains unidentified. The V end was cut by 6 bases, the J end by 2 bases, with 5 bases between. CDR1 is LNHDA and CDR2 is SQIVND in the germline V gene (reference sequence). The CDR3 runs 12 residues. These data are taken from a study of cytomegalovirus exposure and HLA in healthy donors. Background on the study: In an early release, HLA-typed donors contributed some 82 million unique TCR sequences.

PCR employed 60 Vbeta and 13 Jbeta primers. As handled by the study authors: Later, an analysis found about 80 million unique TCR beta chains, and approximately 10 million of these were shared. Repertoires were generated with immunoSEQ multiplex PCR, while TCRdb's copy carries only in-frame clones and drops some. The V and J calls and clone size are taken from that table; D and trimming were inferred from the DNA. The repertoire includes about 160,000 clones, roughly 80% of them detected once, and just over 3% sits in the top ten. Study findings and constraints: Later analysis identified 16,951 TCR beta sequences associated with HLA alleles, using a false discovery rate threshold of 0.05. What a later analysis reportedly showed was that an Asian-associated ancestry cluster had fewer N-insertions than the roughly 670-donor mean.

Sequenced input: PBMCs. The TCR sequence derives from a woman aged 40 to 49 in good health and CMV-seronegative. The chain couples TRBV19 to TRBJ1-3; no firm D call. The CDR3 nucleotides read TGTGCCAGTAGGGGAGCTGGAAACACCATATATTTT. The encoded protein is CASRGAGNTIYF.